This T cell receptor beta chain was captured in a study of T-cell reconstitution after alpha-beta-depleted transplantation in children. Unique molecular identifiers were used to barcode this TCRbeta library. TCRdb called the PCR reads again in MiXCR, with one record for every CDR3 protein. The table lists about 610,000 distinct CDR3 sequences, roughly a tenth of them singletons, with less than 5% in the top ten. Germline loops: CDR1 LNHNV, CDR2 YYDKDF (reference sequence). Between the trimmed V and J ends, which lost 6 bases and 8 bases, there was a span of 12 bases. The CDR3 spans 12 residues. The source is a human donor who donated a stem cell graft to a child with acute myeloid leukemia. The chain is built from TRBV15 and TRBJ2-3; D remains ambiguous. This specimen was PBMCs from the stem cell graft donor, taken from the stem cell graft. The CDR3 is CATRGTIGTQYF. The CDR3 DNA is TGTGCCACCAGGGGTACTATCGGTACGCAGTATTTT.